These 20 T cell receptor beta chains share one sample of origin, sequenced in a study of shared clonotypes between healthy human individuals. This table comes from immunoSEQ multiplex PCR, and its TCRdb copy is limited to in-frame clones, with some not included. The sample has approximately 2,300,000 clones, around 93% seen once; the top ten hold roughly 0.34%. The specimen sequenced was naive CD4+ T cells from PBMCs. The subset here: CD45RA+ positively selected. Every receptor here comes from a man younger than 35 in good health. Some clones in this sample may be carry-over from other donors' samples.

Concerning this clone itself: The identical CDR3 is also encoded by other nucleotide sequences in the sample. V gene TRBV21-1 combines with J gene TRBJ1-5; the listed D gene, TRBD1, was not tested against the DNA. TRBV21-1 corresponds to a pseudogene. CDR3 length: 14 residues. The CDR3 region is CASSVLSGNQPQHF. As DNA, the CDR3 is TGTGCCAGCAGCGTCCTCTCAGGCAATCAGCCCCAGCATTTT.

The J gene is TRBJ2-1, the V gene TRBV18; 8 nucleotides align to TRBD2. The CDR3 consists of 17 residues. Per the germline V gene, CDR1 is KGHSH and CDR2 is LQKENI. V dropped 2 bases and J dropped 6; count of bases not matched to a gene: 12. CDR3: CASSPSVLAVSGNEQFF. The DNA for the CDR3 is TGTGCCAGCTCACCATCAGTACTAGCGGTGTCGGGCAATGAGCAGTTCTTC.

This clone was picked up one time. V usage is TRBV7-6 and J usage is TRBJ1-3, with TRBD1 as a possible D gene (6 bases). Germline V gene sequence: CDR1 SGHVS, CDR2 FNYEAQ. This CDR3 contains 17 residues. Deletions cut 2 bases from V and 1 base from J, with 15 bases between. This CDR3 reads CASSLMGARDSGNTIYF. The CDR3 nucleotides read TGTGCCAGCAGCTTAATGGGGGCTAGGGATTCTGGAAACACCATATATTTT.

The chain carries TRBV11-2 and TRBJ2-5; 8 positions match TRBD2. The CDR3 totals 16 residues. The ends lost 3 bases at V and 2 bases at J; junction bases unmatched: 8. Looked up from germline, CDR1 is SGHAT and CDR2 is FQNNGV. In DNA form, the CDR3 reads TGTGCCAGCAGCTTGGACCTAGCGGGCCCTCAAGAGACCCAGTACTTC. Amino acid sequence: CASSLDLAGPQETQYF.

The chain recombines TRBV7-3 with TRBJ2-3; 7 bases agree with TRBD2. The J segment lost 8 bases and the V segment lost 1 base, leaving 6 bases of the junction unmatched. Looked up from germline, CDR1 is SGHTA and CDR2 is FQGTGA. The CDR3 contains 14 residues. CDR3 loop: CASSLSGRAGTQYF. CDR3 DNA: TGTGCCAGCAGCTTAAGTGGGAGGGCCGGTACGCAGTATTTT.

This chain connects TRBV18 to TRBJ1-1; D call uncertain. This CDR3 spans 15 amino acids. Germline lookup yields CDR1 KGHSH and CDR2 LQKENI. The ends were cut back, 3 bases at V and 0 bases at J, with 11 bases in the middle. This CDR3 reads CASSPDLNMNTEAFF. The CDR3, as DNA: TGTGCCAGCTCACCCGATTTGAACATGAACACTGAAGCTTTCTTT.

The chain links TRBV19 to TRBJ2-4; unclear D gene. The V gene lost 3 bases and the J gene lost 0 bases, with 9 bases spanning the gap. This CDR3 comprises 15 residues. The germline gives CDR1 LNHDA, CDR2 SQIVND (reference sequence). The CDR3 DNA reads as TGTGCCAGTAGTATGTCCGCGGTAGCCAAAAACATTCAGTACTTC. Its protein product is CASSMSAVAKNIQYF.

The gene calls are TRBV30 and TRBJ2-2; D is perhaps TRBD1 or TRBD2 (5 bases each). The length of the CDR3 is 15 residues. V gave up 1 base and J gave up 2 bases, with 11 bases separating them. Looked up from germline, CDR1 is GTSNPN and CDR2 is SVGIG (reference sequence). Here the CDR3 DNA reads TGTGCCTGGAGTGACCACGGGGCTAACACCGGGGAGCTGTTTTTT. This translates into CAWSDHGANTGELFF.

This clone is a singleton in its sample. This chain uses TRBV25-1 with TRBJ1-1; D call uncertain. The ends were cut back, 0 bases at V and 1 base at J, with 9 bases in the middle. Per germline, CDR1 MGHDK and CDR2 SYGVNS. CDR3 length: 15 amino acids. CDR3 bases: TGTGCCAGCAGTGAATATAAAGGCGGGAACACTGAAGCTTTCTTT. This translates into CASSEYKGGNTEAFF.

This CDR3 is CASSTDVTIYF. The CDR3 DNA reads TGTGCCAGCTCCACCGATGTCACCATATATTTT. V is TRBV28 and J is TRBJ1-3; no firm D call. This CDR3 region has 11 residues. The V end was cut by 8 bases, the J end by 9 bases, with 11 bases between. Germline values: CDR1 MDHEN, CDR2 SYDVKM.

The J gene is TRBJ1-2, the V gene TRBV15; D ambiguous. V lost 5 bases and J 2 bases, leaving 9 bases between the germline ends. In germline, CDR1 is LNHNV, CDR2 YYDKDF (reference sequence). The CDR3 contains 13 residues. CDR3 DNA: TGTGCCACCAGCCCAGCGGAGAACTATGGCTACACCTTC. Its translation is CATSPAENYGYTF.

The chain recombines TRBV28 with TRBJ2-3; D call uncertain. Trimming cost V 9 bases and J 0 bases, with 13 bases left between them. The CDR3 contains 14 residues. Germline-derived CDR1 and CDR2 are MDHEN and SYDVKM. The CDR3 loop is CASKTAPSTDTQYF. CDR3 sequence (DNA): TGTGCCAGTAAAACTGCTCCTAGCACAGATACGCAGTATTTT. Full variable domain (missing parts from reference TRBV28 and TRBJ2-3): DVKVTQSSRYLVKRTGEKVFLECVQDMDHENMFWYRQDPGLGLRLIYFSYDVKMKEKGDIPEGYSVSREKKERFSLILESASTNQTSMYLCASKTAPSTDTQYFGPGTRLTVL.

CDR3 DNA sequence: TGCAGCGTTATGAACAGGGCGAGCTCCTACGAGCAGTACTTC. Residues: CSVMNRASSYEQYF. This rearrangement joins TRBV29-1 to TRBJ2-7; a possible D gene is TRBD1 (6 bases). CDR1 SQVTM and CDR2 ANQGSEA come from the germline V gene. Trimming removed 5 bases at V and 0 bases at J, with 14 bases between. The CDR3 sequence is 14 residues long.

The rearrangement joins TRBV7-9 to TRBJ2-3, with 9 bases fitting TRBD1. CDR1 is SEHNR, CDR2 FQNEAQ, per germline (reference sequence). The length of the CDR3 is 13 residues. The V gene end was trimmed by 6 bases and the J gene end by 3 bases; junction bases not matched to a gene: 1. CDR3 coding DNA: TGTGCCAGCAGGGGGACAGGGACAGATACGCAGTATTTT. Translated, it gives CASRGTGTDTQYF.

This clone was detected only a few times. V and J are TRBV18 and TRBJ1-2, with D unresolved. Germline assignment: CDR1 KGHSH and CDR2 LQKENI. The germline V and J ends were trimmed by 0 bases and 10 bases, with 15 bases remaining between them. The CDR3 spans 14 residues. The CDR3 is CASSPPAYRGDYTF. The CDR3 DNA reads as TGTGCCAGCTCACCACCCGCGTACCGGGGTGACTACACCTTC.

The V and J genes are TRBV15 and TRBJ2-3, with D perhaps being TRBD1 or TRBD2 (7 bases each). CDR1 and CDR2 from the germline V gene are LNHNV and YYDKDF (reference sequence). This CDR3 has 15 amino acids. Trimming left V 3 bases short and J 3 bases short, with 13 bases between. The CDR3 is CATSRGRGGTDTQYF. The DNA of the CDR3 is TGTGCCACCAGCAGGGGCAGGGGGGGTACAGATACGCAGTATTTT.

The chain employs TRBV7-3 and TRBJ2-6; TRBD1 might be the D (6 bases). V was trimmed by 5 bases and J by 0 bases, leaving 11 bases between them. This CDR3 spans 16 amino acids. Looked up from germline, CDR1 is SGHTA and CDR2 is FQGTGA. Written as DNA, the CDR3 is TGTGCCAGCAGCCGCCAGGGGACCTCTGGGGCCAACGTCCTGACTTTC. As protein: CASSRQGTSGANVLTF.

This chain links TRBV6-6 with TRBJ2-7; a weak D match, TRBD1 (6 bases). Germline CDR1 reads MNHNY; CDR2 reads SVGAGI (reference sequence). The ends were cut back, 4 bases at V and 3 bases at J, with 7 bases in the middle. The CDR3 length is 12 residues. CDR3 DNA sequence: TGTGCCAGCAGTTCGACAGGCTACGAGCAGTACTTC. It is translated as CASSSTGYEQYF.

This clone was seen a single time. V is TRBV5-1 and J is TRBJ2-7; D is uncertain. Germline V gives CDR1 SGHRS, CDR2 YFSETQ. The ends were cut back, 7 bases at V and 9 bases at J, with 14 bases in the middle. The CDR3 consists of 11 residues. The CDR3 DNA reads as TGCGCCAGCTCGGACGCCGGTGGGCAGTACTTC. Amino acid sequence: CASSDAGGQYF. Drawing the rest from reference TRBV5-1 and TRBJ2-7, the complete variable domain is KAGVTQTPRYLIKTRGQQVTLSCSPISGHRSVSWYQQTPGQGLQFLFEYFSETQRNKGNFPGRFSGRQFSNSRSEMNVSTLELGDSALYLCASSDAGGQYFGPGTRLTVT.

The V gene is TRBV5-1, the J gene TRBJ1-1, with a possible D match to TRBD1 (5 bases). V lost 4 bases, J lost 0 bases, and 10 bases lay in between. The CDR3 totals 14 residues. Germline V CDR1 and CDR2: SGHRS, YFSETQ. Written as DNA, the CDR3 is TGCGCCAGCAGCAGGGGTGAGATGAACACTGAAGCTTTCTTT. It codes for CASSRGEMNTEAFF.